This T cell receptor (beta chain) was captured by sequencing in a study of blood T cell repertoires in COVID-19. Across the study: Sources were T cells, B-cell-depleted T cells, or PBMCs; the material itself was cDNA or gDNA.

Germline CDR1 and CDR2: MDHEN and SYDVKM. J was trimmed by 9 bases and V by 6 bases; bases with no gene match: 10. The length of the CDR3 is 14 residues. Only in-frame clones appear in the TCRdb table, and some are missing; sequencing was by immunoSEQ multiplex PCR. Found here are some 120,000 clones, more than 75% of them singletons; the top ten hold less than 8%. Sequencing input: peripheral blood. The TCR originated in a man aged 70-80 years with acute or convalescent COVID-19. The chain employs TRBV28 and TRBJ2-7, with TRBD1 identical over 11 bases. CDR3: CASRPDRGRGVQYF. CDR3 nucleotide sequence: TGTGCCAGCAGGCCGGACAGGGGGCGGGGTGTGCAGTACTTC. The full variable domain, its missing parts supplied by reference TRBV28 and TRBJ2-7, is DVKVTQSSRYLVKRTGEKVFLECVQDMDHENMFWYRQDPGLGLRLIYFSYDVKMKEKGDIPEGYSVSREKKERFSLILESASTNQTSMYLCASRPDRGRGVQYFGPGTRLTVT.